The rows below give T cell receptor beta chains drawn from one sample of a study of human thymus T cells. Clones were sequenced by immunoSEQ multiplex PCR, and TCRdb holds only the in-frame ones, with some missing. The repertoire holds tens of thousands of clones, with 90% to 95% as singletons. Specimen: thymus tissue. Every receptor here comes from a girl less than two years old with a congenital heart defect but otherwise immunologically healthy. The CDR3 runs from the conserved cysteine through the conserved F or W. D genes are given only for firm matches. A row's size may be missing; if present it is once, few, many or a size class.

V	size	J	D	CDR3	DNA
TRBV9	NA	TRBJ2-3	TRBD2	CASSVSSGRGTDTQYF	TGTGCCAGCAGCGTATCCAGCGGGAGGGGCACAGATACGCAGTATTTT
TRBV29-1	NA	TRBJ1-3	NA	CSVERDGNTIYF	TGCAGCGTTGAGAGGGATGGAAACACCATATATTTT
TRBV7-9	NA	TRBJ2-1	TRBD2	CASSLAGRGPSGRADEQFF	TGTGCCAGCAGCTTAGCGGGCAGGGGCCCTAGCGGGAGGGCCGATGAGCAGTTCTTC
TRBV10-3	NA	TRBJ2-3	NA	CAISVFQRTSTDTQYF	TGTGCCATCAGTGTCTTTCAGCGAACTAGCACAGATACGCAGTATTTT
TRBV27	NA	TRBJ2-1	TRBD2	CASSLAGGLSYNEQFF	TGTGCCAGCAGTCTAGCGGGAGGTCTCTCCTACAATGAGCAGTTCTTC
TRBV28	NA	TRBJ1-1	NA	CASTVDSLSTEAFF	TGTGCCAGCACCGTCGACAGCCTTTCGACTGAAGCTTTCTTT
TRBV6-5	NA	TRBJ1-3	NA	CASSYAGAQGNTIYF	TGTGCCAGCAGTTACGCGGGGGCGCAAGGAAACACCATATATTTT
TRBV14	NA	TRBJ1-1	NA	CASREQGYTEAFF	TGTGCCAGCAGGGAACAAGGGTACACTGAAGCTTTCTTT
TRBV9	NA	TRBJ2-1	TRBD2	CASSVGWAGVMNEQFF	TGTGCCAGCAGCGTGGGATGGGCGGGGGTTATGAATGAGCAGTTCTTC
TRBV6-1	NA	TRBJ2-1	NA	CASRLSIDEQFF	TGTGCCAGCAGGTTATCTATCGATGAGCAGTTCTTC
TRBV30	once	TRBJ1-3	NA	CAWSATGNTIYF	TGTGCCTGGAGTGCGACGGGGAACACCATATATTTT
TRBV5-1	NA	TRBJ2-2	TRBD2	CASSRGLAGVTGELFF	TGCGCCAGCAGTCGAGGACTAGCGGGAGTCACCGGGGAGCTGTTTTTT
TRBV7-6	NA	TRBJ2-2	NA	CASSSDRDSELFF	TGTGCCAGCAGCTCGGACCGAGACAGCGAGCTGTTTTTT
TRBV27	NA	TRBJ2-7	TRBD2	CASSWGSGRYEQYF	TGTGCCAGCAGTTGGGGTAGCGGGAGATACGAGCAGTACTTC
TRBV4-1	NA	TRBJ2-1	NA	CASSQDGRHNEQFF	TGCGCCAGCAGCCAAGATGGACGTCACAATGAGCAGTTCTTC
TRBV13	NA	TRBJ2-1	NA	CASRETRAGYNKRNNEQFF	TGTGCCAGCAGGGAAACTAGGGCGGGTTACAACAAAAGGAACAATGAGCAGTTCTTC
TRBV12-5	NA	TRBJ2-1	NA	CASGLLGTHNEQFF	TGTGCTAGTGGTTTGTTAGGGACCCACAATGAGCAGTTCTTC
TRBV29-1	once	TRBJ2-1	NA	CSVEHEQFF	TGCAGCGTTGAGCATGAGCAGTTCTTC
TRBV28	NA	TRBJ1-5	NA	CASSLLDGPIRGQPQHF	TGTGCCAGCAGTTTATTGGATGGACCCATCCGGGGTCAGCCCCAGCATTTT
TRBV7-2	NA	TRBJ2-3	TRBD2	CASSPSGAGASTDTQYF	TGTGCCAGCAGCCCCTCCGGGGCGGGAGCTAGCACAGATACGCAGTATTTT
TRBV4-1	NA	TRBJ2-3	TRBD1	CASSQIRYGWTGQTDTQYF	TGCGCCAGCAGCCAAATTCGATATGGGTGGACAGGGCAGACAGATACGCAGTATTTT
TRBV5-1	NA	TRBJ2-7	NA	CASSFTGHHEQYF	TGCGCCAGCAGCTTTACAGGGCACCACGAGCAGTACTTC
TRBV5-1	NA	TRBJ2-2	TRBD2	CASSPGLAGEGTGELFF	TGCGCCAGCAGCCCGGGACTAGCGGGAGAAGGCACCGGGGAGCTGTTTTTT
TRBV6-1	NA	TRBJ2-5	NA	CASSERGVETQYF	TGTGCCAGCAGTGAAAGGGGGGTGGAGACCCAGTACTTC
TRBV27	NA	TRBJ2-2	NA	CASSVGANTGELFF	TGTGCCAGCAGCGTCGGTGCGAACACCGGGGAGCTGTTTTTT
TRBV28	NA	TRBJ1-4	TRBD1	CASEMGGGKSTNEKLFF	TGTGCCAGTGAAATGGGAGGGGGCAAGTCTACTAATGAAAAACTGTTTTTT
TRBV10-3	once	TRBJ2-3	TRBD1	CAITRGQEDTQYF	TGTGCCATCACCAGGGGGCAAGAAGATACGCAGTATTTT
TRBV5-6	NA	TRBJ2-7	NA	CASSLGDRTSTYEQYF	TGTGCCAGCAGCTTGGGGGACCGTACTTCAACCTACGAGCAGTACTTC
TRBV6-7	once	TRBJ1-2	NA	CASSYSRRDNGYTF	TGTGCCAGCAGTTACTCGAGACGGGACAATGGCTACACCTTC
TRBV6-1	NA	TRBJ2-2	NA	CASSEETGRTGELFF	TGTGCCAGCAGTGAGGAAACAGGGAGAACCGGGGAGCTGTTTTTT
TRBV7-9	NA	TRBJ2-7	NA	CASSSTDDRRPYEQYF	TGTGCCAGCAGCTCGACCGATGACAGGCGACCCTACGAGCAGTACTTC
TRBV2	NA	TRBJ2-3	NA	CASSEALSAPDTQYF	TGTGCCAGCAGTGAAGCGCTTTCAGCACCAGATACGCAGTATTTT
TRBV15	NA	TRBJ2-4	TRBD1	CATGVGQGLRLAKNIQYF	TGTGCCACCGGCGTGGGACAGGGACTCCGTCTAGCCAAAAACATTCAGTACTTC
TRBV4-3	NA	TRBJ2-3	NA	CASSQERSDSTDTQYF	TGCGCCAGCAGCCAAGAACGGAGCGATAGCACAGATACGCAGTATTTT
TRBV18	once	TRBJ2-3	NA	CASSPLISRGTDTQYF	TGTGCCAGCTCACCACTAATTTCTAGGGGCACAGATACGCAGTATTTT
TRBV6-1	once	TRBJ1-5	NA	CASTRTAGTDQPQHF	TGTGCCAGCACCAGAACAGCGGGTACGGATCAGCCCCAGCATTTT
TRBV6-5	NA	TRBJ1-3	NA	CASSPPAGYGNTIYF	TGTGCCAGCAGTCCCCCCGCAGGGTACGGAAACACCATATATTTT
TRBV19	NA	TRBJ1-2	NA	CASSMRDYGYTF	TGTGCCAGTAGTATGCGGGACTATGGCTACACCTTC
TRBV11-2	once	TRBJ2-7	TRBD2	CASSYMPGLGIGEQYF	TGTGCCAGCAGCTATATGCCGGGACTAGGGATAGGCGAGCAGTACTTC
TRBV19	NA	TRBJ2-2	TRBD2	CASSRRGGTNTGELFF	TGTGCCAGTAGTAGGCGGGGAGGGACGAACACCGGGGAGCTGTTTTTT
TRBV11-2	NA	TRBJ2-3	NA	CASSLGDTQYF	TGTGCCAGCAGCTTAGGGGATACGCAGTATTTT
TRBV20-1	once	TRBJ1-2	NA	CSARGKGGYTF	TGCAGTGCTCGGGGGAAGGGTGGCTACACCTTC
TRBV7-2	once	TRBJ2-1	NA	CASSERGDNNEQFF	TGTGCCAGCAGCGAAAGAGGGGACAACAATGAGCAGTTCTTC
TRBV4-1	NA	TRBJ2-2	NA	CASSQDGPGHSAGELFF	TGCGCCAGCAGCCAAGACGGGCCGGGACACTCCGCCGGGGAGCTGTTTTTT
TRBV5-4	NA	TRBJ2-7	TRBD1	CASSVSPQGYSYEQYF	TGTGCCAGCAGCGTGAGTCCACAGGGGTACTCCTACGAGCAGTACTTC
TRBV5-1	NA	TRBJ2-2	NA	CASSLAARVSANTGELFF	TGCGCCAGCAGCTTGGCCGCGAGGGTCTCCGCGAACACCGGGGAGCTGTTTTTT